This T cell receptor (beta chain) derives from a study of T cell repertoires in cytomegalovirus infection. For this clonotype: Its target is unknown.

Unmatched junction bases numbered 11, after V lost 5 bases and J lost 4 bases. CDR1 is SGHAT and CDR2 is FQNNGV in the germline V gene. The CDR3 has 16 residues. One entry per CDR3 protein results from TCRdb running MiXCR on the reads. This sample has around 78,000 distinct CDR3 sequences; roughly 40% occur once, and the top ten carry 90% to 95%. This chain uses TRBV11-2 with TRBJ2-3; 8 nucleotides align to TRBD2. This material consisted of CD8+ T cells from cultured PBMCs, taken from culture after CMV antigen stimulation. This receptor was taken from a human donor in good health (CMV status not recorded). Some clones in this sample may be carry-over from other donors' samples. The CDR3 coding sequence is TGTGCCAGCAGCCGAAGCGGGACTAGGGGTCCAGATACGCAGTATTTT. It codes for CASSRSGTRGPDTQYF.